This paragraph reports one T cell receptor beta chain. The antigen is undetermined. The record originates from a study of vaccination effects on CD4 cells after COVID-19. Overall study: Participants completed two doses of the BNT162b2 or mRNA-1273 vaccine.

Assay: immunoSEQ multiplex PCR; the TCRdb copy retains only in-frame clones and omits some. The sample holds tens of thousands of clones, 60% to 75% seen once. The V and J ends lost 3 bases and 5 bases, in that order; junction bases with no gene match: 4. The CDR3 consists of 14 residues. Germline CDR1 reads DFQATT; CDR2 reads SNEGSKA (reference sequence). Subsequent to a culture period of more than 8 days, CD4+ T cells were isolated. Study-wide findings and caveats: The vaccine-induced clones of healthy vaccinees included only 1 of 255 that cross-reacted with common cold coronaviruses.

The J gene is TRBJ2-1, the V gene TRBV20-1, with 10 nucleotides matching TRBD2. The input for sequencing was CD4+ T cells from PBMCs cultured without peptide, taken before COVID-19 vaccination. This clonotype was sampled from a human donor who received a COVID-19 vaccine. The CDR3 DNA is TGCAGTGCTAGTCCTAGCGGGAGACACAATGAGCAGTTCTTC. It translates to CSASPSGRHNEQFF.